These T cell receptor beta chains were read from a single sample in a study of tumor and adjacent non-tumor tissue in lung cancer. TCRdb fed the multiplex PCR reads into MiXCR, producing one record per CDR3 protein. The sample lists about 75,000 distinct CDR3 sequences, over 70% occurring once. The sample taken for sequencing was lung tumor tissue. These receptors originate from a woman between 50 and 59 years old with non-small cell lung cancer. The CDR3 runs from the conserved cysteine through the conserved F or W.

V gene	J gene	CDR3 protein
TRBV20-1	TRBJ2-7	CNADRDRGLNKQYF
TRBV5-1	TRBJ1-6	CASRRRADNNSALHF
TRBV6-1	TRBJ2-1	CASRLDRGSYNEQFF
TRBV6-1	TRBJ1-1	CASNEWAGAETFF
TRBV4-1	TRBJ1-1	CTGSQATGTAAFF
TRBV10-2	TRBJ2-5	CASSPRAQVSQYF
TRBV12-3/TRBV12-4	TRBJ1-4	CASSLREKLLF
TRBV6-1	TRBJ1-5	CASSESGASNQPQQF
TRBV4-1	TRBJ2-1	CASSRERGLGKYF
TRBV19	TRBJ1-5	CTSSIVVMTNQPQHF
TRBV2	TRBJ2-7	CASSGTGVTYEQYF
TRBV11-2	TRBJ2-3	CASSLDMGNTQYF
TRBV6-5	TRBJ2-7	CASSSQTSGRLYEQYF
TRBV14	TRBJ2-2	CVSSSYDGELFF
TRBV11-2	TRBJ1-5	CANSFDESSNQPQHF
TRBV6-6	TRBJ1-1	CASSYPVVNTEASF
TRBV4-1	TRBJ2-1	CASDQPTSGGVEQFF
TRBV11-1	TRBJ2-1	CASGSRLAGGLQFF
TRBV4-2	TRBJ2-5	CASSQCLGGGETQYF
TRBV20-1	TRBJ2-3	CSAFSTDTQYF
TRBV29-1	TRBJ2-1	CSVLNGDTEQFF
TRBV28	TRBJ2-7	CDSSLFWTIHEQYF
TRBV6-2/TRBV6-3	TRBJ2-1	CASRRDGVTSYYGQFF
TRBV5-5	TRBJ1-4	CASSPGTGGGWGLFF
TRBV20-1	TRBJ2-1	CSVRRREMDEQLF
TRBV7-6	TRBJ2-5	CASSLRNQETQYF
TRBV11-2	TRBJ2-5	CVSSFAGEGTQYF